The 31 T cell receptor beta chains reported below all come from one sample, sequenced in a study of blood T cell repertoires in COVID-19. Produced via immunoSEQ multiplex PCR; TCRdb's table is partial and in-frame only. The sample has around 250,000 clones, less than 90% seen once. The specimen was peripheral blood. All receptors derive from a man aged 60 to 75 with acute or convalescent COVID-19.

The CDR3 region has the DNA TGTGCCATCCGTGGGGGGAACGGCTACACCTTC. This gives the protein CAIRGGNGYTF. The chain couples TRBV7-9 to TRBJ1-2, with a possible D match to TRBD1 (5 bases). CDR1 is SEHNR, CDR2 FQNEAQ, per germline (reference sequence). There are 11 residues in the CDR3. Trimming stripped 10 bases from V and 8 bases from J, with 14 bases between.

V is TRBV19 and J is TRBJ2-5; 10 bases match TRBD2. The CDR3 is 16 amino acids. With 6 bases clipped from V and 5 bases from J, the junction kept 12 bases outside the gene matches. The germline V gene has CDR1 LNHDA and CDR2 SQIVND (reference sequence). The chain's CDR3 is CASSETLAGVGETQYF. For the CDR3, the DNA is TGTGCCAGTAGCGAGACCCTAGCGGGAGTAGGTGAGACCCAGTACTTC.

DNA for the CDR3: TGTGCCAGCAGCCCACAGACAGGTTCGAGAGCCGCGGCCCAGCATTTT. Amino acid sequence: CASSPQTGSRAAAQHF. This chain connects TRBV11-2 to TRBJ1-5; possibly TRBD1 for D (6 bases). Germline V lookup: CDR1 SGHAT, CDR2 FQNNGV. The germline V and J ends were trimmed by 5 bases and 11 bases, with 25 bases remaining between them. This CDR3 has 16 residues.

The CDR3 region is CASSDTGFNQPQHF. Here the CDR3 DNA reads TGTGCCAGCAGTGACACAGGGTTCAATCAGCCCCAGCATTTT. V usage is TRBV6-1 and J usage is TRBJ1-5; TRBD1 might be the D (6 bases). CDR1 MNHNS and CDR2 SASEGT come from the germline V gene. The germline V and J ends were trimmed by 3 bases and 3 bases, with 9 bases remaining between them. CDR3 length equals 14 residues.

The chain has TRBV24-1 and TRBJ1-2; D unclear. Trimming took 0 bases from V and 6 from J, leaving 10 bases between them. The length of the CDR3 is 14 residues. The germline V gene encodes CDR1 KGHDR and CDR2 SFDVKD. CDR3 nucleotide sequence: TGTGCCACCAGTGATTTGCGCAGGCAGGATGGCTACACCTTC. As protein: CATSDLRRQDGYTF.

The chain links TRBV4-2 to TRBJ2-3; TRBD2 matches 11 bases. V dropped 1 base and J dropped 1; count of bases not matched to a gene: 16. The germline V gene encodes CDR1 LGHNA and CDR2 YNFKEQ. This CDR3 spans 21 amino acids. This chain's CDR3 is CASSQVGLAGGNPWGTDTQYF. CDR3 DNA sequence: TGTGCCAGCAGCCAAGTGGGGCTAGCGGGAGGTAACCCGTGGGGCACAGATACGCAGTATTTT.

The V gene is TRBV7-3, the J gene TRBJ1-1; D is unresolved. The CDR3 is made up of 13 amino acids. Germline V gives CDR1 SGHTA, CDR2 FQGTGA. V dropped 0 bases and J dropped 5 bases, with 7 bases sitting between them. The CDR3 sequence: CASSLTPVTEAFF. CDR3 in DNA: TGTGCCAGCAGCTTAACCCCTGTGACTGAAGCTTTCTTT.

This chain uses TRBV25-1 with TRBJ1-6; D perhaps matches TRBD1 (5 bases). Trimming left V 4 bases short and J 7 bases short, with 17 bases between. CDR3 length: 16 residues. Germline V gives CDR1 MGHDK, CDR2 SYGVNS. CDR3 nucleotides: TGTGCCAGCAGTGCACGAGCGGGGGTCGGGAATTCACCCCTCCACTTT. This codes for CASSARAGVGNSPLHF.

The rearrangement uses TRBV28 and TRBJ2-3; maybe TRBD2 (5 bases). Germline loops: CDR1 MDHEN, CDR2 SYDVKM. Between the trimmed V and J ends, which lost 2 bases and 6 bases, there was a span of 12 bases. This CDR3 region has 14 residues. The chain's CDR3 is CASSLQTRTDTQYF. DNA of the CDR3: TGTGCCAGCAGTTTACAAACTAGGACTGATACGCAGTATTTT.

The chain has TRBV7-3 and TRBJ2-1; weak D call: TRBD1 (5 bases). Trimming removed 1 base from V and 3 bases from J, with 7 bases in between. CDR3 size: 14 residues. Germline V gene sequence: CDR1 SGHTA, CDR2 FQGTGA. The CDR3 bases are TGTGCCAGCAGCTTAAGGGGCCTCTACAATGAGCAGTTCTTC. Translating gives CASSLRGLYNEQFF. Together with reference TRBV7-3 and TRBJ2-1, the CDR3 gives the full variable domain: GAGVSQTPSNKVTEKGKYVELRCDPISGHTALYWYRQSLGQGPEFLIYFQGTGAADDSGLPNDRFFAVRPEGSVSTLKIQRTERGDSAVYLCASSLRGLYNEQFFGPGTRLTVL.

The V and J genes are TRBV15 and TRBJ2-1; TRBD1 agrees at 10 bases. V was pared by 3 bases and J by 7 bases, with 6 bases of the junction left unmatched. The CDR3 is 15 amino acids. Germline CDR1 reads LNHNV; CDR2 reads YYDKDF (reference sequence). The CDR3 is CATSRTGGAGNEQFF. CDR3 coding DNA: TGTGCCACCAGCAGGACAGGGGGCGCGGGGAATGAGCAGTTCTTC.

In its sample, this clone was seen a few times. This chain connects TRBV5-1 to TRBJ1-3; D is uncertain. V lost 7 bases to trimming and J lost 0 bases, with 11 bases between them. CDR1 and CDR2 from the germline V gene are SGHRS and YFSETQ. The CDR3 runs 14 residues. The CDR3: CASSTSVSGNTIYF. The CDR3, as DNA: TGCGCCAGCTCCACGTCGGTCTCTGGAAACACCATATATTTT.

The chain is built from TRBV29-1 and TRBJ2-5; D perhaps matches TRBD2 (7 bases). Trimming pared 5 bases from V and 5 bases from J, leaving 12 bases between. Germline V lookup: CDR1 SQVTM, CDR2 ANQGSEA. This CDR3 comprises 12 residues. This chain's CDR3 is CSVTEGGETQYF. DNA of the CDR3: TGCAGCGTTACGGAGGGGGGGGAGACCCAGTACTTC.

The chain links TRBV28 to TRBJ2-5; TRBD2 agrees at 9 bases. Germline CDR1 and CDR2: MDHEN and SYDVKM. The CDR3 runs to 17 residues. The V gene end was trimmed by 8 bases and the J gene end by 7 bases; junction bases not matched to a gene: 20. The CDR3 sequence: CASDNVGSSGSALTQYF. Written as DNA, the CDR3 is TGTGCCAGCGATAACGTCGGAAGTAGCGGGAGTGCTCTGACCCAGTACTTC.

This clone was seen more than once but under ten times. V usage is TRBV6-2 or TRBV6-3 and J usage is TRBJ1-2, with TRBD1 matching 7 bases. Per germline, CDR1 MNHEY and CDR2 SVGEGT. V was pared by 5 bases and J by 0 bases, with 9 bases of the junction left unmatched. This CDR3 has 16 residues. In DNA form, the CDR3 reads TGTGCCAGCAGTCGCCCCTACCAGGGGGCTAACTATGGCTACACCTTC. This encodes CASSRPYQGANYGYTF.

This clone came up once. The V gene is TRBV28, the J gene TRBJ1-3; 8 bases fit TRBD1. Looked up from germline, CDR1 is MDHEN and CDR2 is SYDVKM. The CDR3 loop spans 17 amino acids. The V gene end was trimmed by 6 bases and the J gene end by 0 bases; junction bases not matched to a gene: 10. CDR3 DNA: TGTGCCAGCAGCTTAAAGACAGGGGTGAGCTCTGGAAACACCATATATTTT. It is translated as CASSLKTGVSSGNTIYF.

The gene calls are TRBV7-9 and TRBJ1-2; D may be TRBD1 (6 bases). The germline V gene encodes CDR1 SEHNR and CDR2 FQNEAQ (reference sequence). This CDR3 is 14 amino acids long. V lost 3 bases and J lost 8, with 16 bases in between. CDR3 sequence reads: CASSFTGTLVGYTF. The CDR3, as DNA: TGTGCCAGCAGCTTTACCGGGACACTGGTAGGCTACACCTTC.

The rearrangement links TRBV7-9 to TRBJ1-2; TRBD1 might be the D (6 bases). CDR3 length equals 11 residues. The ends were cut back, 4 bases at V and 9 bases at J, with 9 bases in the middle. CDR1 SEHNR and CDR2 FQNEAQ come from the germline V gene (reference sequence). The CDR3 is CASSSGQSYTF. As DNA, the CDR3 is TGTGCCAGCAGCTCAGGACAGAGCTACACCTTC.

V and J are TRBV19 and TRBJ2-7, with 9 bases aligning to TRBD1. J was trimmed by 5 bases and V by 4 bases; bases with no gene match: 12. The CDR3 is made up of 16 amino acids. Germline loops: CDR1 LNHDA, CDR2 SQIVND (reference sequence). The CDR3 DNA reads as TGTGCCAGTAGTACGATCCCGGGACAGGGCATTCACGAGCAGTACTTC. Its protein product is CASSTIPGQGIHEQYF.

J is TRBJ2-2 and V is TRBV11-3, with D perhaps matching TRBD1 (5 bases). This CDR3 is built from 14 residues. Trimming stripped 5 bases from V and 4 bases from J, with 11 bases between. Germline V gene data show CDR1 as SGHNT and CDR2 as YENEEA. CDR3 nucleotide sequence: TGTGCCAGCAGCCAGGTTGGGGCCACCGGGGAGCTGTTTTTT. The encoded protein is CASSQVGATGELFF.

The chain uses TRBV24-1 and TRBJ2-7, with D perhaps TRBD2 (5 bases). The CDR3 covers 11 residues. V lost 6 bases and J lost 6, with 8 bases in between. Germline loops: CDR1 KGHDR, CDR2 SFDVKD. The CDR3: CATSSGSEQYF. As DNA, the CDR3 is TGTGCCACCAGTTCGGGAAGCGAGCAGTACTTC.

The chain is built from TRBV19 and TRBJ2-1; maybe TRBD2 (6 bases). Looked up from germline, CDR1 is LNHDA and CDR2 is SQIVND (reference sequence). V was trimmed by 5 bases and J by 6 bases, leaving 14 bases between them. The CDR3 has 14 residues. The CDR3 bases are TGTGCCAGTAGTCCCGGAGGAGCGGGCAATGAGCAGTTCTTC. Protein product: CASSPGGAGNEQFF.

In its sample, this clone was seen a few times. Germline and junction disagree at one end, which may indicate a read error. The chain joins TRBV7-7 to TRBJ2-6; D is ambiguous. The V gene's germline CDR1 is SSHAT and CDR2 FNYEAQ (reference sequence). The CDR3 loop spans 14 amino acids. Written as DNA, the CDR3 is TGTGCTAGCAGCCCAATAACAGGGGCCAACGTCCTGACTTTC. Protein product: CASSPITGANVLTF. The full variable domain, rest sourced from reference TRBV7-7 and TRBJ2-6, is GAGVSQSPRYKVTKRGQDVTLRCDPISSHATLYWYQQALGQGPEFLTYFNYEAQPDKSGLPSDRFSAERPEGSISTLTIQRTEQRDSAMYRCASSPITGANVLTFGAGSRLTVL.

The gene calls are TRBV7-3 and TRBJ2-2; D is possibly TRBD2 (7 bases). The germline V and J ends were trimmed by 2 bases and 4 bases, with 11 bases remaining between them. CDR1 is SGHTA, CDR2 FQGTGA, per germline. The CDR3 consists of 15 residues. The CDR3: CASSLGGGGTGELFF. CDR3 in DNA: TGTGCCAGCAGCTTAGGGGGCGGGGGCACCGGGGAGCTGTTTTTT.

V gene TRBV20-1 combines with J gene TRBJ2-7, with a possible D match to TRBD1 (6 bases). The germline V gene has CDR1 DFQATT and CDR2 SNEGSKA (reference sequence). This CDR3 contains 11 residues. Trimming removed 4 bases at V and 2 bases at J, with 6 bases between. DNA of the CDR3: TGCAGTGCTAAGGGGGCCTACGAGCAGTACTTC. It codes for CSAKGAYEQYF.

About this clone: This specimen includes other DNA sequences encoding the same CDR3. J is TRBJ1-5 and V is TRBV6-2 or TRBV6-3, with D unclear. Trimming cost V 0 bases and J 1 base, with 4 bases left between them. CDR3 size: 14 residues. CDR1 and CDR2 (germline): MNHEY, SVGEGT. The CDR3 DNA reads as TGTGCCAGCAGTTACTCGTCGAGCAATCAGCCCCAGCATTTT. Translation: CASSYSSSNQPQHF.

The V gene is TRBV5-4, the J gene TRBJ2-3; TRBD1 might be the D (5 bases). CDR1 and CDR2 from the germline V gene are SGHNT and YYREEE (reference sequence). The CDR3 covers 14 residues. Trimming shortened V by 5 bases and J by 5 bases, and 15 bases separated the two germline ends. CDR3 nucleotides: TGTGCCAGCAGGCCGGACACCTCGGGAGATACGCAGTATTTT. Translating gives CASRPDTSGDTQYF. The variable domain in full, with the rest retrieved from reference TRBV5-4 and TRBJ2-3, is ETGVTQSPTHLIKTRGQQVTLRCSSQSGHNTVSWYQQALGQGPQFIFQYYREEENGRGNFPPRFSGLQFPNYSSELNVNALELDDSALYLCASRPDTSGDTQYFGPGTRLTVL.

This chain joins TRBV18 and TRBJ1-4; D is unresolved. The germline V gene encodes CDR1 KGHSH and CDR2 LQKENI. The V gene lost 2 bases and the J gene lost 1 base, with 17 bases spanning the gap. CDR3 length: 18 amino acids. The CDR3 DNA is TGTGCCAGCTCACCAAAAGTTATGGATCGGGGAACTAATGAAAAACTGTTTTTT. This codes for CASSPKVMDRGTNEKLFF.

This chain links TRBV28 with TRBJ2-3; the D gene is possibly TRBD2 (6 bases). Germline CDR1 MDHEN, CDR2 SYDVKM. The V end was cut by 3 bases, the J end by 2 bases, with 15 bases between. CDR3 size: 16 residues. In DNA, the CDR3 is TGTGCCAGCAGTTTCCGCCCGGGACTCTCCACAGATACGCAGTATTTT. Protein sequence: CASSFRPGLSTDTQYF.

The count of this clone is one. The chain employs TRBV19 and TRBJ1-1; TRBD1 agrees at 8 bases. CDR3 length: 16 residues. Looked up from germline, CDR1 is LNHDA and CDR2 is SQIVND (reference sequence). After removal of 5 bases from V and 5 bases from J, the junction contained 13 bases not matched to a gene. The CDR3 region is CASSGSSDRGVTEAFF. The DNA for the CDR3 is TGTGCCAGTAGTGGATCCAGCGACAGGGGTGTTACTGAAGCTTTCTTT.

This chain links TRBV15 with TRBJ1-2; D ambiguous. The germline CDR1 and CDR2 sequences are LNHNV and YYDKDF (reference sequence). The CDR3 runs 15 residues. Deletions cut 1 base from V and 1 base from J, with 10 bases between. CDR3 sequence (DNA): TGTGCCACCAGCAGAGTATTCGGGGTTAACTATGGCTACACCTTC. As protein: CATSRVFGVNYGYTF.